The 2 T cell receptor beta chains below come from one sample, sequenced in a study of cytomegalovirus exposure and HLA in healthy donors. TCRdb's table, derived via immunoSEQ multiplex PCR, lists solely in-frame clones and lacks some. The sample records about 260,000 clones, 90% being singletons. Material: PBMCs. The receptors stem from a young woman in good health and CMV-seronegative.

V is TRBV15 and J is TRBJ1-1; the D gene is possibly TRBD1 (6 bases). V dropped 0 bases and J dropped 4 bases, with 9 bases sitting between them. Germline CDR1 is LNHNV and CDR2 is YYDKDF (reference sequence). The CDR3 is made up of 14 amino acids. Here the CDR3 DNA reads TGTGCCACCAGCAGAGACAGGGGAGGCACTGAAGCTTTCTTT. It translates to CATSRDRGGTEAFF.

V and J are TRBV7-2 and TRBJ2-1, with 10 bases that match TRBD1. CDR1 and CDR2 (germline): SGHTA, FQGNSA. The junction had 3 bases not matched to a gene; V was cut back by 8 bases and J by 5 bases. This CDR3 region has 13 residues. The CDR3 DNA reads TGTGCCAGCGGGGACAGGGGAAACAATGAGCAGTTCTTC. Its protein is CASGDRGNNEQFF.